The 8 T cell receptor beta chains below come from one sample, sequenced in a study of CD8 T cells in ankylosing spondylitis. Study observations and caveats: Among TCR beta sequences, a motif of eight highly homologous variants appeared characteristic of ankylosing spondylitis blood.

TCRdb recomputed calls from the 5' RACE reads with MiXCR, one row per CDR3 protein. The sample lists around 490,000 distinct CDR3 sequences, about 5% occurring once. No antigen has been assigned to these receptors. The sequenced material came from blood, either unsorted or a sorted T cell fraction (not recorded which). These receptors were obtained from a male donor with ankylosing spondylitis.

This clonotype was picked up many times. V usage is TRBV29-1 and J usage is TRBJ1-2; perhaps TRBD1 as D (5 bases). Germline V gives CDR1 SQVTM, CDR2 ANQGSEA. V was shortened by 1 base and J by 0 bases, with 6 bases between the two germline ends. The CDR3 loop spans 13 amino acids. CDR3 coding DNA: TGCAGCGTTGAAGGGGGGTCTAACTATGGCTACACCTTC. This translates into CSVEGGSNYGYTF.

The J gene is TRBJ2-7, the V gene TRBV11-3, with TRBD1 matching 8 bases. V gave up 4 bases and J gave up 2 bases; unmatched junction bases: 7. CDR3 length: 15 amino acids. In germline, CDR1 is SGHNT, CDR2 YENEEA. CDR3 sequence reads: CASSSAGDRPYEQYF. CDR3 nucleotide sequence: TGTGCCAGCAGCTCCGCCGGGGACAGGCCCTACGAGCAGTACTTC.

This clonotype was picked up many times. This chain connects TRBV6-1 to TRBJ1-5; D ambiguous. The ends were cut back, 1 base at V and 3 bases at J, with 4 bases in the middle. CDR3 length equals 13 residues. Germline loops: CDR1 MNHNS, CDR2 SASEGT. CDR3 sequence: CASSEGFNQPQHF. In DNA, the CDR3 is TGTGCCAGCAGTGAAGGCTTCAATCAGCCCCAGCATTTT.

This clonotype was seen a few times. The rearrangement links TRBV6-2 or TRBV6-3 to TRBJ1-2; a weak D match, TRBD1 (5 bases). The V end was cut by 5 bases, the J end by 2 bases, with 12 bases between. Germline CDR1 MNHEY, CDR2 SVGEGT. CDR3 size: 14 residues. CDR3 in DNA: TGTGCCAGCAGTGAAATCCGGGACAACTATGGCTACACCTTC. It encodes CASSEIRDNYGYTF.

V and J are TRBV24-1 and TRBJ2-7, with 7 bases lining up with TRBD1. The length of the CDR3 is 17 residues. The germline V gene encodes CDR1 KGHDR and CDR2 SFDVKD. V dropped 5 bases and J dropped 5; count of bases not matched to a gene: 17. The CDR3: CATSVSGERGRMDEQYF. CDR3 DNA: TGTGCCACCAGTGTCTCTGGGGAGAGGGGGCGTATGGACGAGCAGTACTTC.

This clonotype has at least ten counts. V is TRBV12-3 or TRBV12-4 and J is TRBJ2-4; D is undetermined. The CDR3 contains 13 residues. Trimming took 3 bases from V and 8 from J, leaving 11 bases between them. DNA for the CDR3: TGTGCCAGCAGTTTTAATGGGGTGGACATTCAGTACTTC. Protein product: CASSFNGVDIQYF.

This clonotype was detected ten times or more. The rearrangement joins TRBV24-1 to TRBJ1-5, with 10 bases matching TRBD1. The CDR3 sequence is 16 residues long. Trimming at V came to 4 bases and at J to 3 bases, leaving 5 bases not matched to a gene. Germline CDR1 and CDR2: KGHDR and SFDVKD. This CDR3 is CATSDRDRGDNQPQHF. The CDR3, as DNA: TGTGCCACCAGTGACCGGGACAGGGGCGACAATCAGCCCCAGCATTTT.

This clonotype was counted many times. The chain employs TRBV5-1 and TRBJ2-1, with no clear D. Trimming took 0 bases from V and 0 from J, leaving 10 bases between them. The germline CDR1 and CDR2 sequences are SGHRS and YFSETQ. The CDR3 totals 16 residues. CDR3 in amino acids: CASSLEYLSSYNEQFF. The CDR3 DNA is TGCGCCAGCAGCTTGGAATACCTGAGCTCCTACAATGAGCAGTTCTTC.